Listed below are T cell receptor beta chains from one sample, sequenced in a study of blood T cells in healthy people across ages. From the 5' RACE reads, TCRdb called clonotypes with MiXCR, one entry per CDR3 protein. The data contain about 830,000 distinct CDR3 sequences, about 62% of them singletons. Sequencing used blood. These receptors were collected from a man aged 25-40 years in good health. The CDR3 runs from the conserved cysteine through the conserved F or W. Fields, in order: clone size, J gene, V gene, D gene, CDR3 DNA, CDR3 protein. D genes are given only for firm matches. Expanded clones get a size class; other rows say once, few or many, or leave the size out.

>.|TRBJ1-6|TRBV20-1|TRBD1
TGCAGTGTTAGGCCGGACAGGGAGAAATATAATTCACCCCTCCACTTT
CSVRPDREKYNSPLHF
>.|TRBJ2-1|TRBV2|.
TGTGCCAGCAGTGAGAAGCACCATACGTCCTACGAGCAGTTCTTC
CASSEKHHTSYEQFF
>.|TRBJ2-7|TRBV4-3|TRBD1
TGCGCCAGCAGCCACCGGGGACAGCCAAACTCCTACGAGCAGTACTTC
CASSHRGQPNSYEQYF
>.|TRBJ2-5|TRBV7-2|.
TGTGCCAGCAGCTTAGCCTTAGGCAGAAAAGAGACCCAGTACTTC
CASSLALGRKETQYF
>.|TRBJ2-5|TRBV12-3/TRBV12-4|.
TGTGCCAGCAGCGGGCCTCCGGTGGAGACCCAGTACTTC
CASSGPPVETQYF
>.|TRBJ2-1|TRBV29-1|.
TGCAGCGCTTCCCGGGAGTACAATGAGCAGTTCTTC
CSASREYNEQFF
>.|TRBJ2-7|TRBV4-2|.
TGTGCCAGCAGCCCACAAAACGGGGGAGGCGAGCAGTACTTC
CASSPQNGGGEQYF
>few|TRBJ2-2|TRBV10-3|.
TGTGCCATCAGTGAGTACGCGAACACCGGGGAGCTGTTTTTT
CAISEYANTGELFF
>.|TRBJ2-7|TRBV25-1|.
TGTGCCAGCAGTGAATCGGGGAGTTTTCTCTACGAGCAGTACTTC
CASSESGSFLYEQYF
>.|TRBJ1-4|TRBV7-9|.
TGTGCCAGCAGCTTAGAGGGTAGTAATGAAAAACTGTTTTTT
CASSLEGSNEKLFF
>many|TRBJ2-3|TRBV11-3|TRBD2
TGTGCCAGCAGCTCCCGCAGCGGGGAGGGAGATACGCAGTATTTT
CASSSRSGEGDTQYF
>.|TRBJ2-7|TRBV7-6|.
TGTGCCAGCAGCTTACGGGACACCTACGAGCAGTACTTC
CASSLRDTYEQYF
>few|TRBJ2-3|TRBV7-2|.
TGTGCCAGCAGCCCGCGGAGGGGGGCCCGGGATACGCAGTATTTT
CASSPRRGARDTQYF
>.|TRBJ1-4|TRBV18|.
TGTGCCAGCTCACCCTCGGGGGGCCGGGGAGAAAAACTGTTTTTT
CASSPSGGRGEKLFF
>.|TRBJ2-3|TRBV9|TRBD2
TGTGCCAGCAGGAAGGGACTAGCGGGCTTCACAGATACGCAGTATTTT
CASRKGLAGFTDTQYF
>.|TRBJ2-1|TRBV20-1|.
TGCAGTGCTAGAGATCCACAGGTCCTCTACAATGAGCAGTTCTTC
CSARDPQVLYNEQFF